This T cell receptor (beta chain) was captured in a study of T cell responses to AZD1222 COVID-19 vaccine. The V end lost 3 bases, the J end lost 5 bases, and 7 bases lay between the germline ends. Germline V lookup: CDR1 KGHSH, CDR2 LQKENI. This CDR3 has 12 residues. General study findings and limits: Among spike-specific TCRs, nearly half reportedly target unmutated variant regions.

This table comes from immunoSEQ multiplex PCR, and its TCRdb copy is limited to in-frame clones, with some not included. The profile shows around 100,000 clones, roughly 88% of them singletons. Comments on this clone: The target antigen is unknown.

The chain combines TRBV18 with TRBJ1-2; D call uncertain. Sequenced material: peripheral blood, taken on day 0 of AZD1222 vaccination. The source is an adult in good health. CDR3 amino acids: CASSPELYGYTF. The CDR3, as DNA: TGTGCCAGCTCACCGGAGCTATATGGCTACACCTTC.